This TCR beta chain was observed in a study of PD-1 blockade in mismatch repair-deficient tumors. The germline CDR1 and CDR2 sequences are MDHEN and SYDVKM. J gave up 3 bases and V 7 bases, and 5 bases lay outside the gene matches. This CDR3 has 15 residues. This table comes from immunoSEQ multiplex PCR, and its TCRdb copy is limited to in-frame clones, with some not included. The table lists 40,000 or so clones, over 80% of them singletons. Source: PBMCs, taken roughly 40 weeks after starting pembrolizumab. The J gene is TRBJ2-1, the V gene TRBV28; 11 nucleotides match TRBD2. The receptor comes from an adult with mismatch repair-deficient cancer. The CDR3 nucleotides are TGTGCCAGCAAGACTGGACTAGCGGGCTACAATGAGCAGTTCTTC. It specifies CASKTGLAGYNEQFF.